The clone carrying this T cell receptor beta chain was recorded once. Templates that were synthetic TCR analogs were spiked into each PCR. Sequenced by immunoSEQ multiplex PCR; TCRdb stores in-frame clones only, minus some. The sample consists of approximately 50,000 clones, around 83% of them appearing once. CDR1 and CDR2 (germline): WSHSY, SAAADI. Trimming removed 4 bases at V and 6 bases at J, with 13 bases between. This CDR3 region has 14 residues. These data belong to a study of PD-L1 blockade in urothelial cancer. Study in general: Blood samples had a median of 141,255 T cells.

Time point reported: pretreatment peripheral blood. Urothelial carcinoma, locally advanced or metastatic, affected the patients. The chain recombines TRBV10-2 with TRBJ1-5; the D gene is possibly TRBD1 (5 bases). The material was PBMCs, obtained around atezolizumab (anti-PD-L1) treatment. This TCR was sampled from a man between 60 and 75 years old with urothelial cancer. The CDR3 here is CASSGGLIAQPQHF. In nucleotides, the CDR3 is TGCGCCAGCAGTGGGGGACTAATCGCTCAGCCCCAGCATTTT.